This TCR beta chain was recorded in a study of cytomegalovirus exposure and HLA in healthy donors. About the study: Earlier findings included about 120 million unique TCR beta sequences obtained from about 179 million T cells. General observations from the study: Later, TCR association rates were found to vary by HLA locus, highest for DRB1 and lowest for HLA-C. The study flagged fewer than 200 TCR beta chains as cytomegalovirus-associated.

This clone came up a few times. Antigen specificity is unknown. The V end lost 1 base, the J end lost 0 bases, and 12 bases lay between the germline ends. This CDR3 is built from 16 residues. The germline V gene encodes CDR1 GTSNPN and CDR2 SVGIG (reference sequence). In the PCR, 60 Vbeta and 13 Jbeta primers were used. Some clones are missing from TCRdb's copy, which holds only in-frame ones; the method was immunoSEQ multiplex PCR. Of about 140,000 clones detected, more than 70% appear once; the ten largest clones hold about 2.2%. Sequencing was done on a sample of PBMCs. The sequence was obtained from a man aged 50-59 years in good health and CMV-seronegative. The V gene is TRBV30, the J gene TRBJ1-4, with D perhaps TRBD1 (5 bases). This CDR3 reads CAWSAPSGATNEKLFF. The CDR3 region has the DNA TGTGCCTGGAGTGCCCCGTCGGGGGCAACTAATGAAAAACTGTTTTTT.